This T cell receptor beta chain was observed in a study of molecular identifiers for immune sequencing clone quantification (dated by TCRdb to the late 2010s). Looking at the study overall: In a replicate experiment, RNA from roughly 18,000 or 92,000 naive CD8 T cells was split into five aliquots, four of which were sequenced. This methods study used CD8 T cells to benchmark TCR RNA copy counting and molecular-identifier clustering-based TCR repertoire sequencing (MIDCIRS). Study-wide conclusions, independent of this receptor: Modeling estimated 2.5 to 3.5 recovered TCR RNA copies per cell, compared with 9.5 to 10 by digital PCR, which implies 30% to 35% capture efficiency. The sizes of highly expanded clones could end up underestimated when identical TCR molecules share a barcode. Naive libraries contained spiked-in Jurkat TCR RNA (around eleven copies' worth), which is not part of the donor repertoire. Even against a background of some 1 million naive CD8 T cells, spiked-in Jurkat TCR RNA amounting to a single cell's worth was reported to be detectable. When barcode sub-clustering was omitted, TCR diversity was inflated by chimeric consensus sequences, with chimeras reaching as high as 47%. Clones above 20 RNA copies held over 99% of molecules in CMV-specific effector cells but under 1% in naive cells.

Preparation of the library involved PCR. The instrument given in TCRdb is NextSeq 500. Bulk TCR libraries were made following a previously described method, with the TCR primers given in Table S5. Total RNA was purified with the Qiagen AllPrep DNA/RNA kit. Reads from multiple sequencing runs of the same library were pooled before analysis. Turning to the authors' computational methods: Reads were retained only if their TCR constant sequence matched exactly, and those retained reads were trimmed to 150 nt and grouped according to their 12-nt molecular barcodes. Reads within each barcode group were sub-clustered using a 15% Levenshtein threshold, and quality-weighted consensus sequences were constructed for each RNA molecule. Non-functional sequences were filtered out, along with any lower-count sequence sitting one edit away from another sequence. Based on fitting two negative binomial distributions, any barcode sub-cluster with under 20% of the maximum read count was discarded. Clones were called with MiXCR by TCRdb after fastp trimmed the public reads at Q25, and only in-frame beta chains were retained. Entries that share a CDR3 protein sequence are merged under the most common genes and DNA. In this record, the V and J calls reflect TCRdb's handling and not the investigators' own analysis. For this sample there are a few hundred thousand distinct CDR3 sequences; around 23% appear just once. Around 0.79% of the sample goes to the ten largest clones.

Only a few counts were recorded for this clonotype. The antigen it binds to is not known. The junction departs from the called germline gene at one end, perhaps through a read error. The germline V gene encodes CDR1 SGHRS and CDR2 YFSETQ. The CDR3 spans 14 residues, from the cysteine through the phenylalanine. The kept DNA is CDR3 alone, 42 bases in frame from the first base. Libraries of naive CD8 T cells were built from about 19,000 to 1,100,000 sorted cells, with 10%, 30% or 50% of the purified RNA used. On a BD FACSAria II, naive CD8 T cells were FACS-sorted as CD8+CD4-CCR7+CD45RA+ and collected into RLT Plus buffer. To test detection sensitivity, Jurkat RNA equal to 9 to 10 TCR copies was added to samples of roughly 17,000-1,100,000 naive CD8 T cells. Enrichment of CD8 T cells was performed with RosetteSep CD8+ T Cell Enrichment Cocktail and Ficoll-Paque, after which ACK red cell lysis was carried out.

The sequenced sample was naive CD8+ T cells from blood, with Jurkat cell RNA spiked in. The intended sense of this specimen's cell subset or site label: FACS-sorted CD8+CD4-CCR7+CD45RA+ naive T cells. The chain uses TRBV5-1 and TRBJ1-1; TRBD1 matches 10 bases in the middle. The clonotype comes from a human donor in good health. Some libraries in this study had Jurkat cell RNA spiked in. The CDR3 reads CAGSFVTGGPEAFF. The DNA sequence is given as TGCGCCGGCAGCTTCGTGACAGGGGGCCCTGAAGCTTTCTTT. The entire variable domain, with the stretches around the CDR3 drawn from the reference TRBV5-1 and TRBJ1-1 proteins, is KAGVTQTPRYLIKTRGQQVTLSCSPISGHRSVSWYQQTPGQGLQFLFEYFSETQRNKGNFPGRFSGRQFSNSRSEMNVSTLELGDSALYLCAGSFVTGGPEAFFGQGTRLTVV.